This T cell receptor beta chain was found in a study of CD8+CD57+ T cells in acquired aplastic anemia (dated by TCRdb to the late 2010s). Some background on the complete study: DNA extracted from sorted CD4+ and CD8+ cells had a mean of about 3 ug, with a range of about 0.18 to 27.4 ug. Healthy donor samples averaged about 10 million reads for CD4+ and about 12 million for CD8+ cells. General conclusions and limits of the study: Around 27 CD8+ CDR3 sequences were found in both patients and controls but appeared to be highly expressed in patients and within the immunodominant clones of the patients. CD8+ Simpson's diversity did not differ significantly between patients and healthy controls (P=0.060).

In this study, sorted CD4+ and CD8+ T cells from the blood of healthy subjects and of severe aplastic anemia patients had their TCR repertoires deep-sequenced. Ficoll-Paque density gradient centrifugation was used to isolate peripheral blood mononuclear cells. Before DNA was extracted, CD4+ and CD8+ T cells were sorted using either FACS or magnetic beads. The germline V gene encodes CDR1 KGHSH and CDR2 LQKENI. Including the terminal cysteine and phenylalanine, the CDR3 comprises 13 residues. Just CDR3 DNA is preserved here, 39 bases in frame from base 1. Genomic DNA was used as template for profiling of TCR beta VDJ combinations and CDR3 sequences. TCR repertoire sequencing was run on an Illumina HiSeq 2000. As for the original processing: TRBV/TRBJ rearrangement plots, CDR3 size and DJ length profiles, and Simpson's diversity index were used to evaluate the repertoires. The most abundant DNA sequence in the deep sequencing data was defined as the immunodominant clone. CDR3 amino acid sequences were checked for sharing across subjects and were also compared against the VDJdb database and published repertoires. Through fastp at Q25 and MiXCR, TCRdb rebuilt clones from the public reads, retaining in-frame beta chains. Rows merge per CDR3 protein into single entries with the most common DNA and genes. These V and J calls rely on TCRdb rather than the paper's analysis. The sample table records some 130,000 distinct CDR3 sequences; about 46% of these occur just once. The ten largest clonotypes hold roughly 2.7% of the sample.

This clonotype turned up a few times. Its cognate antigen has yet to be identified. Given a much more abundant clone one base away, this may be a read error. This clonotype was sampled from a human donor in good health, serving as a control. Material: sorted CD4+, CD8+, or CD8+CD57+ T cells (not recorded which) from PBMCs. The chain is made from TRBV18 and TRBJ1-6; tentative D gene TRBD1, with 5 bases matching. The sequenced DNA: TGTGCCACACGGCAGGGAACAGGATCACCCCCCCACTTT. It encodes CATRQGTGSPPHF.